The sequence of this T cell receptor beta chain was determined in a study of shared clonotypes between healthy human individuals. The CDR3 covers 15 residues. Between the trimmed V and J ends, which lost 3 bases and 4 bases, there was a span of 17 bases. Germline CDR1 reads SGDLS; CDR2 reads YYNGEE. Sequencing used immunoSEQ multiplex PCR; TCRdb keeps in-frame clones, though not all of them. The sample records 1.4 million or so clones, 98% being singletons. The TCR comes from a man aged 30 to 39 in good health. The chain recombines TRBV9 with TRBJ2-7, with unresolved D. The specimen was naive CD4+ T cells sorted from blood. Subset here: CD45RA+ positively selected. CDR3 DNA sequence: TGTGCCAGCAGCGCCGGAGTCCCAAAGTCATACGAGCAGTACTTC. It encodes CASSAGVPKSYEQYF.